This TCR beta chain derives from a study of cytomegalovirus exposure and HLA in healthy donors. Overall study results and limits: A later examination showed that TCR association rates differed by HLA locus, with DRB1 most and HLA-C fewest.

The CDR3 is 11 amino acids. V lost 8 bases and J lost 12; bases outside the gene matches: 5. Germline V CDR1 and CDR2: SQVTM, ANQGSEA. To note about this clone: As yet, its antigen is unknown.

Researchers ran the PCR with 60 Vbeta and 13 Jbeta primers. Libraries were prepared by immunoSEQ multiplex PCR; TCRdb keeps only in-frame clonotypes and omits some of them. Found here are 180,000 or so clones, 75% of them singletons; the top ten hold roughly 7.8%. The clonotype comes from a woman in her 40s in good health and CMV-seropositive. The gene calls are TRBV29-1 and TRBJ2-1, with 12 bases lining up with TRBD2. The sample was PBMCs. For the CDR3, the DNA is TGCAGCACGACTAGCGGGAGAGCGCAGTTCTTC. Its protein is CSTTSGRAQFF.